This passage covers 2 T cell receptor beta chains from one sample sequenced in a study of long-term antiretroviral therapy in people with HIV. An immunoSEQ assay, version v3.0, was performed at survey level. TCRdb keeps only in-frame clones here, not all; method: immunoSEQ multiplex PCR. The data contain approximately 29,000 clones, 88% of them seen just once; the ten biggest clones take up 4.1%. Sequenced here: unsorted PBMCs, sampled 0.5 years after starting antiretroviral therapy. The receptors were gathered from a woman aged 18-29 years with HIV.

V and J are TRBV7-9 and TRBJ2-3; D may be TRBD2 (6 bases). V was cut by 4 bases and J by 2 bases, with 10 bases left in between. Germline V gives CDR1 SEHNR, CDR2 FQNEAQ (reference sequence). The CDR3 contains 14 residues. CDR3 nucleotides: TGTGCCAGCAGCTCCAGCGGGCCCACAGATACGCAGTATTTT. Translating gives CASSSSGPTDTQYF.

This chain joins TRBV7-2 and TRBJ1-3; D uncertain. Trimming removed 2 bases at V and 4 bases at J, with 6 bases between. Germline lookup yields CDR1 SGHTA and CDR2 FQGNSA. The CDR3 length is 13 residues. DNA of the CDR3: TGTGCCAGCAGCTTAACCGTAGGAAACACCATATATTTT. Its translation is CASSLTVGNTIYF.